The rows below give T cell receptor beta chains drawn from one sample of a study of blood T cell repertoires in COVID-19. Sequenced by immunoSEQ multiplex PCR; TCRdb stores in-frame clones only, minus some. The sample consists of a few hundred thousand clones, about 89% of them appearing once. Sequenced input: peripheral blood. The receptors come from a woman aged 25 to 39 with COVID-19, enrolled during active disease. Both conserved end residues are part of each CDR3. Where a row states a size, it is once, few, many or the class of an expanded clone; other rows omit it.

j_call v_call clone_size cdr3_aa
TRBJ1-4 TRBV28 - CASSSGVWEKLFF
TRBJ2-1 TRBV11-2 - CASSPADPLAGGNYNEQFF
TRBJ2-5 TRBV29-1 - CSAQWGRDETQYF
TRBJ2-3 TRBV10-1 - CASSESLAGTDTQYF
TRBJ2-1 TRBV7-2 - CASSLRTSGRADEQFF
TRBJ2-1 TRBV6-5 - CASSIGTSGEQFF
TRBJ2-3 TRBV24-1 - CATSGGTDTQYF
TRBJ2-3 TRBV27 few CASSDTGYGTDTQYF
TRBJ2-1 TRBV5-1 - CASSLGGQGEHNEQFF
TRBJ1-1 TRBV21-1 - CASSKEGPEAFF
TRBJ1-1 TRBV6-5 - CASSYYDLNTEAFF
TRBJ2-3 TRBV7-2 - CASSLAGGDTQYF
TRBJ1-1 TRBV5-1 once CASSLGTGSKQNTEAFF
TRBJ1-2 TRBV4-2 - CASSLGTGGTNYGYTF
TRBJ1-1 TRBV7-2 - CASSWTGTGMNTEAFF
TRBJ2-5 TRBV4-1 - CASSQGRGQETQYF
TRBJ2-1 TRBV7-8 - CASSFIGDNEQFF
TRBJ2-7 TRBV3-1/TRBV3-2 once CASSQGSWGHRYEQYF
TRBJ2-2 TRBV5-5 once CASLREPNTGELFF
TRBJ2-5 TRBV2 - CASSGGTYQETQYF
TRBJ2-1 TRBV7-2 - CASTGTTLAYEQFF
TRBJ1-1 TRBV28 - CASSFWDRGRRGAFF
TRBJ1-1 TRBV10-1 - CASSESMGEATEAFF
TRBJ1-4 TRBV18 - CASSGRGNEKLFF
TRBJ1-1 TRBV7-8 once CASGQLNTEAFF
TRBJ2-3 TRBV3-1/TRBV3-2 - CASRPWESTDTQYF
TRBJ1-2 TRBV11-2 - CASSFQTGSNYGYTF
TRBJ1-2 TRBV6-5 - CASRAGTGANYGYTF
TRBJ2-2 TRBV6-5 - CATALGGTGELFF
TRBJ1-2 TRBV7-9 few CASSSDRGREGYTF
TRBJ2-7 TRBV10-3 - CAIFSGGVGEQYF
TRBJ2-2 TRBV27 - CASSPLTNTGELFF
TRBJ2-3 TRBV7-9 - CASSHIQGGDTQYF
TRBJ1-6 TRBV5-6 - CASSLTGARNSPLHF
TRBJ1-4 TRBV3-1/TRBV3-2 - CASSQDRGTHLGKLFF
TRBJ2-5 TRBV5-8 - CASSLGRTDQETQYF
TRBJ2-7 TRBV5-8 - CASSFGSYEQYF
TRBJ1-2 TRBV24-1 - CATSDLSRDGYTF
TRBJ1-2 TRBV19 - CASSVQSGGYTF
TRBJ2-3 TRBV3-1/TRBV3-2 - CASSPGLAGATTDTQYF
TRBJ1-5 TRBV16 - CASSTGTGGNQPQHF
TRBJ1-4 TRBV29-1 - CSVAQGNEKLFF
TRBJ2-1 TRBV2 once CASRGRGHNEQFF
TRBJ2-2 TRBV7-9 - CASSPMVAGSSGELFF
TRBJ1-1 TRBV9 - CASSGTGGNTEAFF
TRBJ2-1 TRBV19 - CASTMTGLSNEQFF
TRBJ1-1 TRBV27 - CASSYSTGGRTEAFF
TRBJ1-2 TRBV29-1 - CSVPMGKGQKSGYTF
TRBJ2-1 TRBV5-1 once CASSLASGYNNEQFF
TRBJ1-4 TRBV11-3 once CASSPWWTGNNEKLFF
TRBJ2-1 TRBV5-5 - CASSSAGTGGLGEQFF
TRBJ2-2 TRBV7-6 - CASSYAGGPSGELFF
TRBJ2-2 TRBV7-7 - CASSWGLAGQSNTGELFF
TRBJ1-6 TRBV28 once CASSQVGGYSPLHF